These 3 T cell receptor beta chains share one sample of origin, sequenced in a study of T cells after yellow fever vaccination. Each CDR3 protein is one row after TCRdb ran MiXCR on the 5' RACE reads. The table lists a few hundred thousand distinct CDR3 sequences, more than 9% of them singletons. Sample: PBMCs, taken on the day of the first yellow fever vaccination. The receptors come from a man between 18 and 35 years old who received the YFV17D yellow fever vaccine.

This chain joins TRBV2 and TRBJ2-7, with D maybe TRBD2 (5 bases). CDR1 and CDR2 (germline): SNHLY, FYNNEI. This CDR3 has 14 residues. The ends were cut back, 4 bases at V and 0 bases at J, with 10 bases in the middle. CDR3 sequence reads: CASSGETSSYEQYF. The CDR3 nucleotides are TGTGCCAGCAGTGGGGAGACCAGCTCCTACGAGCAGTACTTC.

The rearrangement uses TRBV25-1 and TRBJ1-4; a possible D gene is TRBD1 (6 bases). CDR1 is MGHDK and CDR2 is SYGVNS in the germline V gene. The CDR3 loop spans 12 amino acids. Trimming shortened V by 10 bases and J by 7 bases, and 13 bases separated the two germline ends. CDR3 in amino acids: CATGTPFEKLFF. CDR3 DNA: TGTGCCACCGGGACACCGTTTGAAAAACTGTTTTTT.

The chain carries TRBV7-9 and TRBJ2-1, with D tentatively TRBD2 (5 bases). The CDR3 runs to 13 residues. In germline, CDR1 is SEHNR, CDR2 FQNEAQ (reference sequence). Trimming took off 1 base at V and 7 bases at J, with 8 bases between the two ends. The CDR3 bases are TGTGCCAGCAGCTTAGAGAGCGGAAATGAGCAGTTCTTC. Translated: CASSLESGNEQFF.